Listed below are T cell receptor beta chains from one sample, sequenced in a study of control samples from healthy donors and cancer patients. Measured with immunoSEQ multiplex PCR; TCRdb has only the in-frame clones, and not every one. The table shows about 150,000 clones, with over 90% occurring only once. The sequencing sample was made of blood. These receptors originate from a man aged 45-60 years in good health. The CDR3 runs from the conserved cysteine through the conserved F or W.

J gene: .
V gene: TRBV30
CDR3 protein: CAWLDRSSSYEQYF

J gene: TRBJ1-4
V gene: TRBV28
CDR3 protein: CASKDSWSANEKLFF

J gene: TRBJ2-7
V gene: TRBV2
CDR3 protein: CASSDLQVSYEQYF

J gene: TRBJ1-2
V gene: TRBV27
CDR3 protein: CASSLISQGEGGYTF

J gene: TRBJ2-2
V gene: TRBV6-5
CDR3 protein: CASTGQNTGELFF

J gene: TRBJ1-5
V gene: TRBV19
CDR3 protein: CASSINPLGPQHF

J gene: TRBJ2-7
V gene: TRBV10-3
CDR3 protein: CAISPGGLAYEQYF

J gene: TRBJ1-5
V gene: TRBV19
CDR3 protein: CASRRGDQPQHF

J gene: TRBJ2-7
V gene: TRBV28
CDR3 protein: CASGETGVSSTYEQYF

J gene: TRBJ2-5
V gene: TRBV28
CDR3 protein: CASRIAGEGGQETQYF

J gene: TRBJ2-5
V gene: TRBV14
CDR3 protein: CASSQSTGETQYF

J gene: TRBJ1-1
V gene: TRBV7-9
CDR3 protein: CASSSPEQGGRTEAFF

J gene: TRBJ2-2
V gene: TRBV5-1
CDR3 protein: CASSLNTGDTGELFF

J gene: TRBJ2-5
V gene: TRBV15
CDR3 protein: CATSRVGGRPEETQYF

J gene: TRBJ1-2
V gene: TRBV7-2
CDR3 protein: CASSPSLYGYTF

J gene: TRBJ2-5
V gene: TRBV3-1/TRBV3-2
CDR3 protein: CASSLGLERETQYF

J gene: TRBJ1-1
V gene: TRBV27
CDR3 protein: CASSLKGTPSPTEAFF

J gene: TRBJ1-2
V gene: TRBV6-1
CDR3 protein: CASSEAWQVVYGYTF

J gene: TRBJ2-7
V gene: TRBV13
CDR3 protein: CASSLVGSGHSYEQYF

J gene: TRBJ1-1
V gene: TRBV18
CDR3 protein: CASSPQGPGTEAFF

J gene: TRBJ2-5
V gene: TRBV14
CDR3 protein: CASSHLVTAPGSAQYF

J gene: TRBJ1-5
V gene: TRBV3-1/TRBV3-2
CDR3 protein: CASSQDGGGGNQPQHF

J gene: TRBJ2-1
V gene: TRBV28
CDR3 protein: CASSPQGASGRLPSSYNEQFF

J gene: TRBJ2-7
V gene: TRBV24-1
CDR3 protein: CATSDPATGRRSQDEQYF

J gene: TRBJ1-5
V gene: TRBV14
CDR3 protein: CASSRQGVRQPQHF

J gene: TRBJ1-1
V gene: TRBV28
CDR3 protein: CASSSWDRGWNTEAFF

J gene: TRBJ2-1
V gene: TRBV27
CDR3 protein: CASSWASGSGQFF

J gene: TRBJ1-2
V gene: TRBV10-3
CDR3 protein: CAISEWGQNYGYTF

J gene: TRBJ1-6
V gene: TRBV18
CDR3 protein: CASTTGYNSPLHF

J gene: TRBJ1-2
V gene: TRBV28
CDR3 protein: CASSSSTWGQIYGYTF

J gene: TRBJ2-7
V gene: TRBV18
CDR3 protein: CASSPPGTPYEQYF

J gene: TRBJ2-2
V gene: TRBV19
CDR3 protein: CASSLGSTGDYTGELFF